This T cell receptor (beta chain) was retrieved from a study of technical replicates of blood from several donors (dated by TCRdb to 2015 to 2018). For this clone: Its antigen is currently not known. Per-base quality was not reported, and no clone a single base away is much larger than it.

Library generation was performed with the immunoSEQ multiplex PCR assay. In TCRdb, the immuneACCESS table is reduced to in-frame sequences with V and J assigned. These tables do not hold every clone; where another copy was compared, an unresolved V gene accounts for under half, and the others remain unexplained. The sample table records 100,000 or so clones; 90% to 95% of these occur just once. Clones ranked in the top ten supply roughly 0.24% of the sample. The specimen was T cells isolated from PBMCs. The source of this sequence is a human donor in good health.

DNA sequence: TGTGCCAGCAGCCTAAGAGGGGGGGCCTATGGCTACACCTTC. This translates into CASSLRGGAYGYTF. This receptor chain uses TRBV7-9 and TRBJ1-2; the D segment could be TRBD1, given 6 matching bases. The germline V gene (reference sequence) supplies CDR1 SEHNR and CDR2 FQNEAQ. Including cysteine and phenylalanine, the CDR3 has 14 amino acids. Solely the CDR3 DNA is kept, with 42 bases framed from the first base. The V end loses 5 bases and the J end loses 4 bases, and a stretch of 14 bases separates them.